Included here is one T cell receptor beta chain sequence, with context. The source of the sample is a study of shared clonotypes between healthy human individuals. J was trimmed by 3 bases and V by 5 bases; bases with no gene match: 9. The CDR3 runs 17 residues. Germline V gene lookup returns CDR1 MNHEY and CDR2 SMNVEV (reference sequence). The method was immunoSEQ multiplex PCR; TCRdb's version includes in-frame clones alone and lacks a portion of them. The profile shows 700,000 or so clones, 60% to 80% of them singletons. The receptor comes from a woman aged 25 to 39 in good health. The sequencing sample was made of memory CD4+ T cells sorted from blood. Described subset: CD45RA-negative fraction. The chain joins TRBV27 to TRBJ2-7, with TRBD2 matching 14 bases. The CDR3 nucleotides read TGTGCCAGCAGTCCGGGACTAGCGGGAGCGTCGTTCTACGAGCAGTACTTC. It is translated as CASSPGLAGASFYEQYF.